The T cell receptor beta chain described here comes from a study of metastatic and nonmetastatic thyroid tumors. In the study overall: Repertoires from blood and tumor or nodule tissue of malignant and benign thyroid patients were compared. Regarding the study as a whole: The reported finding was significantly higher TCR beta diversity in malignant thyroid tumors relative to benign nodules, in blood and tumor.

Thyroid surgery had not been preceded by any treatment in any patient. This clone was detected ten times or more. Its antigen is as yet unknown. Distinct nucleotide sequences in the sample also encode this CDR3. Original processing notes: Between-group CDR3 differences, defined by clinicopathological status, yielded a distant-metastasis classifier for papillary thyroid cancer. TCRdb recomputed clones from the PCR reads via MiXCR. These V and J calls originate from TCRdb's pipeline instead of the authors' own analysis. The table shows tens of thousands of clones, with around 16% occurring only once. The TCR was taken from a female donor with papillary thyroid cancer or a benign thyroid nodule (not recorded which). Some clones in this sample may be carry-over from other donors' samples. Material: tumor tissue.

The CDR3 DNA sequence: TGTGCCATCAGTGACAGAATGAACACTGAAGCTTTCTTT. Amino acid sequence: CAISDRMNTEAFF. The V gene is TRBV10-3, the J gene TRBJ1-1; D not certain. CDR3 length: 13 residues. Trimming stripped 3 bases from V and 0 bases from J, with 5 bases between. Germline CDR1 reads ENHRY; CDR2 reads SYGVKD.